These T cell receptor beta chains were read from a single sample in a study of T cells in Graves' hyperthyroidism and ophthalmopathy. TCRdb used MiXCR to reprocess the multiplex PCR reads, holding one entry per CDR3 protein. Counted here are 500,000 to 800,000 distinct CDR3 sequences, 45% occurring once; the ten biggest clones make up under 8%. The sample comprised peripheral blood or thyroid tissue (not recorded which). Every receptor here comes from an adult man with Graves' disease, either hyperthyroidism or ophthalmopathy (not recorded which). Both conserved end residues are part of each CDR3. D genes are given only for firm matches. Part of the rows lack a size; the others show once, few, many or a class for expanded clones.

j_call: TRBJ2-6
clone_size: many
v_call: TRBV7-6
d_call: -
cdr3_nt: TGTGCCAGCAGCTTACAGCTTGGGGCCAACGTCCTGACTTTC
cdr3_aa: CASSLQLGANVLTF

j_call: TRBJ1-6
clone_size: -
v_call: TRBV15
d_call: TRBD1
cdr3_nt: TGTGCCACCAAACAGGGGTATAGCAATCAGGGTAATAATTCACCCCTCCACTTT
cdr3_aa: CATKQGYSNQGNNSPLHF

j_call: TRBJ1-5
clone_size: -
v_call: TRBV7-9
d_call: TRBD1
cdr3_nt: TGTGCCAGCAGCCCGCTTGGGACAGGGGGCAATCAGCCCCAGCATTTT
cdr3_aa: CASSPLGTGGNQPQHF

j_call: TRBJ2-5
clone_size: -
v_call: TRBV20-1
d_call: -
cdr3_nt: TGCAGTGCTAGACCTAGGGCACACCAGATCCAAGAGACCCAGTACTTC
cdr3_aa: CSARPRAHQIQETQYF

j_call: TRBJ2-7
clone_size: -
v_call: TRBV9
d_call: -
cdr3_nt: TGTGCCAGCAGCGTAGCGTTGGGCACCTCCTACGAGCAGTACTTC
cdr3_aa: CASSVALGTSYEQYF

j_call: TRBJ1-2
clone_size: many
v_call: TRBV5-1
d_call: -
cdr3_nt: TGCGCCAGCAGCTTGCGGGTACCGCAGGATAACTATGGCTACACCTTC
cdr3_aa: CASSLRVPQDNYGYTF

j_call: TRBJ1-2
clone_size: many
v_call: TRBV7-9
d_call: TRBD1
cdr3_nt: TGTGCCAGCAGCTTAGAGGGGGCAGACGGCTACACCTTC
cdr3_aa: CASSLEGADGYTF

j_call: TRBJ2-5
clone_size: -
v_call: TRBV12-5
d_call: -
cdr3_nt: TGTGCTAGTGCGGATAGGACAGTCCAAGAGACCCAGTACTTC
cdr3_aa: CASADRTVQETQYF

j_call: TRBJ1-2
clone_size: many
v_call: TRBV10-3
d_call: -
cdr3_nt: TGTGCCATCAGTGACAGCAACTATGGCTACACCTTC
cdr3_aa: CAISDSNYGYTF

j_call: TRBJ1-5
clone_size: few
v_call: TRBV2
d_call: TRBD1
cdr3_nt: TGTGCCAGCAGTGAAAGGAAAGGGACAGGGTTACTGGGCAATCAGCCCCAGCATTTT
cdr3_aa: CASSERKGTGLLGNQPQHF

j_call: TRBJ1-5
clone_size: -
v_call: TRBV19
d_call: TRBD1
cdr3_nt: TGTGCCAGTAGCCAACAGGGGTCGAGTCAGCCCCAGCATTTT
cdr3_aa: CASSQQGSSQPQHF

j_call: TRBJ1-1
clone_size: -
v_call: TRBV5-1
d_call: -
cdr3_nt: TGCGCCAGCAGCTTGGAGGCAGGGTGGTACACTGAAGCTTTCTTT
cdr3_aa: CASSLEAGWYTEAFF

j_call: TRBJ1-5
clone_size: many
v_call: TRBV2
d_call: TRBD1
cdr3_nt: TGTGCCAGCAGCACCAGGGGGCAACAGCCCCAGCATTTT
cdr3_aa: CASSTRGQQPQHF

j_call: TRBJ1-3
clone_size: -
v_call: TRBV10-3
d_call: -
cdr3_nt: TGTGCCAGCAAGTACGGGACGACTGGAAACACCATATATTTT
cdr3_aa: CASKYGTTGNTIYF

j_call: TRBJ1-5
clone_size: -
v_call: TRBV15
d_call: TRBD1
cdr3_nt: TGTGCCACCAGCAGCGTGGCCGGGACAGGGAATCAGCCCCAGCATTTT
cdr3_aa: CATSSVAGTGNQPQHF

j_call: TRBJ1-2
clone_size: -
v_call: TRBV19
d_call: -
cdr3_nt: TGTGCCAGTGATCCAGGCTATGGCTACACCTTC
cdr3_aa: CASDPGYGYTF

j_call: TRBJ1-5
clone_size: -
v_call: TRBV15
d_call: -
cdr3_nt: TGTGCCACCAGCAGAATGACTAGCGGGGACAAAGAGACCCAGCATTTT
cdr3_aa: CATSRMTSGDKETQHF

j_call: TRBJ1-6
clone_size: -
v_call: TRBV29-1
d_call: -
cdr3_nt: TGCAGCGTGTCAGGGATCGATTCACCCCTCCACTTT
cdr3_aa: CSVSGIDSPLHF

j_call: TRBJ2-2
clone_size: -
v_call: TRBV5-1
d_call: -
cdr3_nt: TGTGCCAGCAGCTTATTACAGTACCACGGGGAGCTGTTTTTT
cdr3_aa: CASSLLQYHGELFF

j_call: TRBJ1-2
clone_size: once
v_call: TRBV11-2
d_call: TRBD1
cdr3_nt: TGTGCCAGCAGGCGGGACAGGGATTATGGCTACACCTTC
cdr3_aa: CASRRDRDYGYTF

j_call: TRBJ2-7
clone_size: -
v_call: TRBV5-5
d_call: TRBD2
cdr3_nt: TGCGCCAGCAGCACGGGACTAGCGGACTCCTACGAGCAGTACTTC
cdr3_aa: CASSTGLADSYEQYF

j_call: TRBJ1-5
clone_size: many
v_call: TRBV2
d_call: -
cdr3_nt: TGTGCCAGCAGTCCCACAGGGAGTCAGCCCCAGCATTTT
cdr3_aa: CASSPTGSQPQHF

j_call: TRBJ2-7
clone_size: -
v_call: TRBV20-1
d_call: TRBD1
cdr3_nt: TGCAGTGCTAGGGACCCATCACAGGGGCGCAACGAGCAGTACTTC
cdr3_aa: CSARDPSQGRNEQYF

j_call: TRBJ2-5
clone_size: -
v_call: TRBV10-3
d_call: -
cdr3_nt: TGTGCCATCAGTGGCCCCGAAGAGACCCAGTACTTC
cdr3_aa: CAISGPEETQYF

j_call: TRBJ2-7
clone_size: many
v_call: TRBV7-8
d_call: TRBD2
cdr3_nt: TGTGCCAGCAGCTTCTCGACTAGCGGGATCTACGAGCAGTACTTC
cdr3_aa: CASSFSTSGIYEQYF

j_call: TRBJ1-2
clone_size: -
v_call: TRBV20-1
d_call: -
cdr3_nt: TGCAGTGCCATCAGTGAAACTGAAGGCTACACCTTC
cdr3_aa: CSAISETEGYTF

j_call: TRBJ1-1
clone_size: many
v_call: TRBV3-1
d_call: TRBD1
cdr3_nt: TGTGCCAGCAGCCAAGCCCGGACAGGGACTGAAGCTTTCTTT
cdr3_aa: CASSQARTGTEAFF

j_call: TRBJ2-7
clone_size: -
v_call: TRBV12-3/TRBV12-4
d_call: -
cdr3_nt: TGTGCCAGCAGTTTAGAGGGGTGGTACGAGCAGTACTTC
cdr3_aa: CASSLEGWYEQYF

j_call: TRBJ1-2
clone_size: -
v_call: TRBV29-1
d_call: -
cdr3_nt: TGCAGCTTGGAGCGAGGGGAGTTAGGCTACACCTTC
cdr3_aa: CSLERGELGYTF

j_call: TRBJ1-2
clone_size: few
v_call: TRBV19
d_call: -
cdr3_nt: TGTGCCAGTAGTAGGACGATGCTCTATGGCTACACCTTC
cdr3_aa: CASSRTMLYGYTF

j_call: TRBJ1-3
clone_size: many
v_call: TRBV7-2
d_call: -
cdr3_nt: TGTGCCAGCAGCAAGGGACACCGAGGCACCATATATTTT
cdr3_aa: CASSKGHRGTIYF

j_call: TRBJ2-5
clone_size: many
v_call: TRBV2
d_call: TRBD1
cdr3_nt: TGTGCCAGCAAGGGGGACAGGCAAGAGACCCAGTACTTC
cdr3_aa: CASKGDRQETQYF

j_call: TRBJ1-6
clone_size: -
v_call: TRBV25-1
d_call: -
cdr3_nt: TGTGCCAGCAGTGCTAGAGAAGGGGATTCACCCCTCCACTTT
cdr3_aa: CASSAREGDSPLHF

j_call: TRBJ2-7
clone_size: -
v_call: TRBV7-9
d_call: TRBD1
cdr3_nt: TGTGCCAGCAGCTTCCGGGACAGGGGGGGCCACTATACCTACGAGCAGTACTTC
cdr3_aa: CASSFRDRGGHYTYEQYF

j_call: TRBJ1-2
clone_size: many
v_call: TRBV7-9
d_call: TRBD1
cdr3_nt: TGTGCCAGCAGCTTAGACAGGGGGATCAACTATGGCTACACCTTC
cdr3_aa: CASSLDRGINYGYTF

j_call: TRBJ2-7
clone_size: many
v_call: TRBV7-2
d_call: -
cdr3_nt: TGTGCCAGTCGAGTGGTTGGGTCCTACGAGCAGTACTTC
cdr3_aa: CASRVVGSYEQYF

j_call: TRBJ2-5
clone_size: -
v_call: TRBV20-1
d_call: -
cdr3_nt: TGCAGTGCTAGGCGGGCAGGGCGAGAGACCCAGTACTTC
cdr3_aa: CSARRAGRETQYF

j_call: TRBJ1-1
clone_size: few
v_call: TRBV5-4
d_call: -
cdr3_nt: TGTGCCAGCAGCTTGAACGCTGAAGCTTTCTTT
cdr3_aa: CASSLNAEAFF

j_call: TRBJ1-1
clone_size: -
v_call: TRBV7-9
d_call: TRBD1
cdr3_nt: TGCGCCAGCAGCCCCGACCCCGACAGGGCGGGTACTGAAGCTTTCTTT
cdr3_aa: CASSPDPDRAGTEAFF

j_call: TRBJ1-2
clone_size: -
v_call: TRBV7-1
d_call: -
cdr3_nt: TGTGCCGGCAGCTCCCGTCTCGGATTTGGCTACACCTTC
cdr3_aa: CAGSSRLGFGYTF

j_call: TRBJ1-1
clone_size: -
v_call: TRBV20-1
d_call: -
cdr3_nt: TGCAGTGCTAGAGATTTTCGGGCAGGGGTGAACACTGAAGCTTTCTTT
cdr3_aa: CSARDFRAGVNTEAFF

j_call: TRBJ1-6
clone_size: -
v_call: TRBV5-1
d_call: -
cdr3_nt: TGCGCCAGCAGCTTGGAGGCAAACTCCTATAATTCACCCCTCCACTTT
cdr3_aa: CASSLEANSYNSPLHF

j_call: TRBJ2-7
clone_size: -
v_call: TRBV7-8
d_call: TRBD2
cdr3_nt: TGTGCCAGCACCCTGGGGGGGAGCTCCTACGAGCAGTACTTC
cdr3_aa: CASTLGGSSYEQYF

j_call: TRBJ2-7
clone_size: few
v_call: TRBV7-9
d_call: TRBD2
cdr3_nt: TGTGCCAGCAAGGTTGGGCTAGCGGACCCCTACGAGCAGTACTTC
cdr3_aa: CASKVGLADPYEQYF

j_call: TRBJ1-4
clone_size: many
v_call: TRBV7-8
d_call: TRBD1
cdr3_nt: TGTGCCAGCAGCAAACTGACAGGGGATGAAAAACTGTTTTTT
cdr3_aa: CASSKLTGDEKLFF

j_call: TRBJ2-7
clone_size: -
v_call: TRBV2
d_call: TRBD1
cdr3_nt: TGTGCCAGCAGTATCATCCGACAGGGCCACGAGCAGTACTTC
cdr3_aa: CASSIIRQGHEQYF

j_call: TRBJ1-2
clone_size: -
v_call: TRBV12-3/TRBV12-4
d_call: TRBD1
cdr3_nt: TGTGCCACCACCACGGCACGGACAGGCGCCGCCTATGGCTACACCTTC
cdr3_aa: CATTTARTGAAYGYTF

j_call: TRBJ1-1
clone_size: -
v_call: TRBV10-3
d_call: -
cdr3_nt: TGTGCCATCAGGGGTGAGGCCATGAACACTGAAGCTTTCTTT
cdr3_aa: CAIRGEAMNTEAFF

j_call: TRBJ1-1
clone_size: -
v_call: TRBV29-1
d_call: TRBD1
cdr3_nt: TGTGCCTGGAGTTCTTCCGGGACAGACTTGAACACTGAAGCTTTCTTT
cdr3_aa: CAWSSSGTDLNTEAFF

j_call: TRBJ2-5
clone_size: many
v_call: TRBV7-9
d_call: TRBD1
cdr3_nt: TGTGCCAGCAGCCCCCCCGGGACAGGGGAAGAGACCCAGTACTTC
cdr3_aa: CASSPPGTGEETQYF

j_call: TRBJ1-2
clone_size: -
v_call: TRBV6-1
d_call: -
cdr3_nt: TGTGCCAGCGGGGGGGGCGCAGGAAATGGCTACACCTTC
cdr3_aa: CASGGGAGNGYTF

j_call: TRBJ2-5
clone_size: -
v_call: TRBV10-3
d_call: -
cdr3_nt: TGTGCCATCAGGGACGCGGGGGCCGGGACCCAGTACTTC
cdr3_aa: CAIRDAGAGTQYF

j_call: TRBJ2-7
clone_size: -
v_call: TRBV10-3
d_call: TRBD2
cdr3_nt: TGTGCCATCAGTGAGGGTGGAGGCGGGGGGACCTACGAGCAGTACTTC
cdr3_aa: CAISEGGGGGTYEQYF

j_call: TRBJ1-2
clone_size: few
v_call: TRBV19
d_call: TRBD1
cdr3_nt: TGTGCCAGTAGTAAAATACAGGGGACTAACTATGGCTACACCTTC
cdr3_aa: CASSKIQGTNYGYTF